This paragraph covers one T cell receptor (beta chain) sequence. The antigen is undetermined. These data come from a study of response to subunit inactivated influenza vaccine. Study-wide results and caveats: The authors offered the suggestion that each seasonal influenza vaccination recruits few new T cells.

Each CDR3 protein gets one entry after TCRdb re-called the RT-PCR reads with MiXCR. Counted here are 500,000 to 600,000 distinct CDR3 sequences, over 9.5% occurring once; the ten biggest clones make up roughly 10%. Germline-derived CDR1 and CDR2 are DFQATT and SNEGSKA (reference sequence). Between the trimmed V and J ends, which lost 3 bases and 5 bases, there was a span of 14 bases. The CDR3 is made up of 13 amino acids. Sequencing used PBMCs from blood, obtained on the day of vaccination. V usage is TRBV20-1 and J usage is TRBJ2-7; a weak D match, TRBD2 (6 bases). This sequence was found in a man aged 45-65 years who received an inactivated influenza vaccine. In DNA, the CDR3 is TGCAGTGCTAGTTACGGGAGTCGCGACGAGCAGTACTTC. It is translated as CSASYGSRDEQYF.